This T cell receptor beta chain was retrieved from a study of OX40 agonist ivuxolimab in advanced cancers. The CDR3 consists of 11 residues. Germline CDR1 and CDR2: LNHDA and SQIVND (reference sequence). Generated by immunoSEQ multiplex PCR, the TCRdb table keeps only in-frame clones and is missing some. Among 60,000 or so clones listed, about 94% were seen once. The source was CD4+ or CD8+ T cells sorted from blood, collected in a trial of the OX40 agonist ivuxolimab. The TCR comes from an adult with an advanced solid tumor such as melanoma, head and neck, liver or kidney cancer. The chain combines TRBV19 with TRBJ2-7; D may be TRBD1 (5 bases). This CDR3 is CAAGFSYEQYF. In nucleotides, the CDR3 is TGTGCGGCAGGGTTTTCGTACGAGCAGTACTTC.